This TCR beta chain was identified during a study of graft-versus-host responses after intestinal transplantation. Libraries were prepared by immunoSEQ multiplex PCR; TCRdb keeps only in-frame clonotypes and omits some of them. The sample contains around 19,000 clones, roughly half of which appear only once. General study points: GvH clones appeared in recipient marrow, some first in ileum or blood.

This clone occurred once. The receptor was derived from a human patient who received an intestinal transplant. The source was alloreactive CD4+ T cells from a mixed lymphocyte reaction culture, collected before intestinal transplant. Subset: CFSE-low proliferating T cells sorted from roughly six-day pre-transplant mixed lymphocyte reaction (GvH or HvG direction).

The CDR3 bases are TGTGCCAGTAGACAGGGTACAGATACGCAGTATTTT. Amino acids: CASRQGTDTQYF. The chain is built from TRBV7-9 and TRBJ2-3; the match to TRBD1 covers 7 bases. The CDR3 runs to 12 residues. With V trimmed by 9 bases and J by 3 bases, 3 bases remained unmatched. Germline lookup yields CDR1 SEHNR and CDR2 FQNEAQ (reference sequence).